A single sample gave rise to the 10 T cell receptor beta chains below, sequenced in a study of blood T cell repertoires in COVID-19. Profiling relied on immunoSEQ multiplex PCR, and the TCRdb table lists in-frame clones only, not all of them. The table shows tens of thousands of clones, with approximately 78% occurring only once. Sequenced input: peripheral blood. Source of these receptors: a woman of 80 years or more with acute or convalescent COVID-19.

This clone was found once. The V gene is TRBV7-7, the J gene TRBJ2-7, with 8 bases fitting TRBD2. CDR3 size: 13 residues. Per the germline V gene, CDR1 is SSHAT and CDR2 is FNYEAQ (reference sequence). V shed 5 bases and J 4 bases; nucleotides not matched to a gene: 4. As DNA, the CDR3 is TGTGCCAGCAGCCAGGGACTAGGGTACGAGCAGTACTTC. It translates to CASSQGLGYEQYF.

The rearrangement joins TRBV19 to TRBJ1-2, with D maybe TRBD1 (5 bases). Germline V gene data show CDR1 as LNHDA and CDR2 as SQIVND (reference sequence). Trimming took off 1 base at V and 4 bases at J, with 10 bases between the two ends. The CDR3 runs 14 residues. The CDR3 is CASSIGADIYGYTF. The CDR3 DNA is TGTGCCAGTAGTATAGGGGCGGACATCTATGGCTACACCTTC.

The V gene is TRBV28, the J gene TRBJ2-3, with 9 bases lining up with TRBD2. V lost 4 bases, J lost 2 bases, and 13 bases stayed unmatched. This CDR3 comprises 18 residues. Germline V gene sequence: CDR1 MDHEN, CDR2 SYDVKM. The CDR3 is CASSWVAGGVSNTDTQYF. The CDR3 nucleotides read TGTGCCAGCAGTTGGGTTGCGGGGGGGGTCTCTAACACAGATACGCAGTATTTT.

The V and J genes are TRBV7-6 and TRBJ1-6; D gene unclear. The CDR3 extends over 15 amino acids. V was cut by 6 bases and J by 2 bases, with 11 bases left in between. CDR1 and CDR2 (germline): SGHVS, FNYEAQ. CDR3 loop: CASSNSRTYNSPLHF. As DNA, the CDR3 is TGTGCCAGCAGTAACAGCCGAACCTATAATTCACCCCTCCACTTT.

The rearrangement links TRBV28 to TRBJ2-4; 9 positions match TRBD1. This CDR3 contains 16 residues. The V segment lost 3 bases and the J segment 6 bases; nucleotides outside the gene matches: 9. The germline gives CDR1 MDHEN, CDR2 SYDVKM. The CDR3: CASSLGGQGGRNIQYF. The CDR3, as DNA: TGTGCCAGCAGTTTGGGGGGACAGGGAGGGAGAAACATTCAGTACTTC.

This rearrangement joins TRBV5-1 to TRBJ1-6; 8 nucleotides match TRBD1. CDR1 and CDR2 from the germline V gene are SGHRS and YFSETQ. V lost 0 bases, J lost 7 bases, and 3 bases stayed unmatched. The CDR3 loop spans 15 amino acids. CDR3 bases: TGCGCCAGCAGCTTGGGGGGACAGGCAAATTCACCCCTCCACTTT. Its protein is CASSLGGQANSPLHF.

This sequence joins TRBV28 and TRBJ1-1, with D unresolved. V lost 10 bases to trimming and J lost 2 bases, with 20 bases between them. CDR3 length: 15 amino acids. Per germline, CDR1 MDHEN and CDR2 SYDVKM. The CDR3 spells CAITTRQRGNTEAFF. In DNA form, the CDR3 reads TGTGCCATCACAACACGGCAACGAGGTAACACTGAAGCTTTCTTT.

This chain uses TRBV19 with TRBJ2-1, with TRBD1 as a possible D gene (6 bases). The CDR3 sequence is 17 residues long. V was clipped by 3 bases and J by 0 bases, with 15 bases between them. Germline V CDR1 and CDR2: LNHDA, SQIVND (reference sequence). CDR3 coding DNA: TGTGCCAGTAGTATCGGAAGGACAGAAAGCTCCTACAATGAGCAGTTCTTC. This sequence encodes CASSIGRTESSYNEQFF.

The chain uses TRBV27 and TRBJ2-2, with D tentatively TRBD2 (5 bases). V was clipped by 3 bases and J by 1 base, with 9 bases between them. Germline CDR1 MNHEY, CDR2 SMNVEV (reference sequence). There are 15 residues in the CDR3. The chain's CDR3 is CASSLTRENTGELFF. The CDR3, as DNA: TGTGCCAGCAGTTTGACACGGGAGAACACCGGGGAGCTGTTTTTT.

This clone showed up just once. The rearrangement joins TRBV6-2 or TRBV6-3 to TRBJ1-2, with D tentatively TRBD1 (6 bases). CDR3 length: 16 amino acids. CDR1 is MNHEY, CDR2 SVGEGT, per germline. V shed 3 bases and J shed 4 bases, with 18 bases lying between them. In DNA, the CDR3 is TGTGCCAGCAGTTATTCGCAGGGGACGATTAGCTATGGCTACACCTTC. Its translation is CASSYSQGTISYGYTF.